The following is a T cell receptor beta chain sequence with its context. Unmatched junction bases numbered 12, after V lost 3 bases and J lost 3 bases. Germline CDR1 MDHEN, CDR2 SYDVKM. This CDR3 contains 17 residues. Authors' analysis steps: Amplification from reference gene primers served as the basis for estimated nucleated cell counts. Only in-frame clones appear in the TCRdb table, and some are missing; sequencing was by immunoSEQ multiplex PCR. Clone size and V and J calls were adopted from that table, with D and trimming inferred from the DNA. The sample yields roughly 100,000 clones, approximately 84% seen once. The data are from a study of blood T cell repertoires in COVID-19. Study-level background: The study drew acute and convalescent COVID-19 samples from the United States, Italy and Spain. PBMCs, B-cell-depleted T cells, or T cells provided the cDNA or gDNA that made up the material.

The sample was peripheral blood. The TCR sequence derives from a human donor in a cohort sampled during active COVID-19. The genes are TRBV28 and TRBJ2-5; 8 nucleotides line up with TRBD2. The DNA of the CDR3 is TGTGCCAGCAGTTTGCCGCTGTTAGGTAGCGGGAAAGAGACCCAGTACTTC. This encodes CASSLPLLGSGKETQYF.